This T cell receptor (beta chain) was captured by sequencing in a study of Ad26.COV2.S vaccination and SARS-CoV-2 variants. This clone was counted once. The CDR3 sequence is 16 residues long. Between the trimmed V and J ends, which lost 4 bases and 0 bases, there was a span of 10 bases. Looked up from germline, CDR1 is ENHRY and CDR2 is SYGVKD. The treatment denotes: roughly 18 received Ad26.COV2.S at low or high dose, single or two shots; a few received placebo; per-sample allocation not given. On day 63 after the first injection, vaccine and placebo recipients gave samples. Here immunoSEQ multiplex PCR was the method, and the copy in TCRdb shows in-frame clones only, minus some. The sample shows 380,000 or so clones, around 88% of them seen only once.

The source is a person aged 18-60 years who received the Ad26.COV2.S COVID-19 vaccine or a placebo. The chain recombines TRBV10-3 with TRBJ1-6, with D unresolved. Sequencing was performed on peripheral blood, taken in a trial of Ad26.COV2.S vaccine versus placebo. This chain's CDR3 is CAISASPSSYNSPLHF. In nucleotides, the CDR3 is TGTGCCATCAGTGCCTCGCCGAGCTCCTATAATTCACCCCTCCACTTT.